The rows below give T cell receptor beta chains drawn from one sample of a study of cytomegalovirus exposure and HLA in healthy donors. TCRdb's table, derived via immunoSEQ multiplex PCR, lists solely in-frame clones and lacks some. The sample table includes roughly 70,000 clones. Sequenced: PBMCs. These receptors were collected from a man aged 35-49 years in good health and CMV-seronegative. CDR3s include the opening cysteine and the closing phenylalanine or tryptophan. D genes are given only for firm matches.

>TRBV4-1|TRBD2|TRBJ2-2
CASSQFQSLGLAGSNTGELFF
TGCGCCAGCAGCCAATTTCAATCCCTCGGACTAGCGGGGTCGAACACCGGGGAGCTGTTTTTT
>TRBV6-5|NA|TRBJ2-1
CASRLQGIDNEQFF
TGTGCCAGCAGGTTACAGGGTATCGACAATGAGCAGTTCTTC
>TRBV6-5|NA|TRBJ1-1
CASSYSSGGSTEAFF
TGTGCCAGCAGTTACTCGAGCGGGGGGAGCACTGAAGCTTTCTTT
>TRBV7-9|NA|TRBJ1-1
CASSPGGFSTEAFF
TGTGCCAGCAGCCCCGGGGGGTTCTCGACTGAAGCTTTCTTT
>TRBV5-6|NA|TRBJ1-5
CASSSMVSGGGNQPQHF
TGTGCCAGCAGCTCAATGGTTAGCGGGGGTGGCAATCAGCCCCAGCATTTT
>TRBV7-8|NA|TRBJ2-7
CASSFVTSYEQYF
TGTGCCAGCAGCTTTGTCACTAGCTACGAGCAGTACTTC
>TRBV13|NA|TRBJ1-3
CASSSDLVSGNTIYF
TGTGCCAGCAGCTCCGACTTGGTCTCTGGAAACACCATATATTTT
>TRBV10-3|NA|TRBJ2-3
CAISDSGEDTDTQYF
TGTGCCATCAGTGACTCAGGGGAAGACACAGATACGCAGTATTTT
>TRBV7-8|NA|TRBJ1-1
CASRSDSLNTEAFF
TGTGCCAGCCGATCGGACAGCCTGAACACTGAAGCTTTCTTT
>TRBV18|TRBD1|TRBJ2-7
CASSTTGQGVEQYF
TGTGCCAGCTCAACGACGGGACAGGGGGTTGAGCAGTACTTC
>TRBV5-1|TRBD2|TRBJ2-1
CASSAGGADNEQFF
TGCGCCAGCAGCGCCGGGGGGGCCGACAATGAGCAGTTCTTC
>TRBV4-2|NA|TRBJ1-5
CASSQDGNQPQHF
TGTGCCAGCAGCCAAGACGGCAATCAGCCCCAGCATTTT
>TRBV7-9|NA|TRBJ2-7
CASSLSGSSYEQYF
TGTGCCAGCAGCTTAAGTGGGAGCTCCTACGAGCAGTACTTC
>TRBV7-9|NA|TRBJ2-7
CASSLGDRPYEQYF
TGTGCCAGCAGCTTAGGTGACAGACCCTACGAGCAGTACTTC
>TRBV30|NA|TRBJ1-2
CAWQGNEGYTF
TGTGCCTGGCAGGGTAATGAAGGCTACACCTTC
>TRBV6-5|NA|TRBJ1-6
CASSAQSSYNSPLHF
TGTGCCAGCAGCGCACAAAGCTCCTATAATTCACCCCTCCACTTT
>TRBV7-3|TRBD1|TRBJ2-2
CASSVGTGSLSELFF
TGTGCCAGCAGCGTCGGGACAGGGTCTCTTTCGGAGCTGTTTTTT
>TRBV18|TRBD2|TRBJ2-4
CASSPFGGTKNIQYF
TGTGCCAGCTCACCATTCGGGGGGACCAAAAACATTCAGTACTTC
>TRBV2|NA|TRBJ2-1
CASRPDRPYGDNEQFF
TGTGCCAGCAGGCCAGACAGGCCATACGGGGACAATGAGCAGTTCTTC
>TRBV6-1|NA|TRBJ1-4
CASSANSNEKLFF
TGTGCCAGCAGTGCAAACAGCAATGAAAAACTGTTTTTT
>TRBV5-1|NA|TRBJ1-2
CASSLDGGAYGYTF
TGCGCCAGCAGCTTGGACGGCGGTGCCTATGGCTACACCTTC
>TRBV9|TRBD1|TRBJ1-1
CASGSGGNTEAFF
TGTGCCAGTGGATCAGGGGGGAACACTGAAGCTTTCTTT
>TRBV2|TRBD1|TRBJ1-2
CASSGQSGVGYTF
TGTGCCAGCTCGGGACAGTCAGGGGTTGGCTACACCTTC
>TRBV7-9|NA|TRBJ1-4
CASSRGSEKLFF
TGTGCCAGCAGCCGCGGGAGTGAAAAACTGTTTTTT
>TRBV6-5|NA|TRBJ1-2
CASSYSSGHRGYTF
TGTGCCAGCAGTTACTCGTCGGGACATCGTGGCTACACCTTC
>TRBV5-5|TRBD2|TRBJ2-5
CASSFSSGGSQETQYF
TGTGCCAGCAGCTTCTCTAGCGGGGGATCCCAAGAGACCCAGTACTTC
>TRBV30|NA|TRBJ2-1
CAWSVLAGASNEQFF
TGTGCCTGGAGTGTACTCGCGGGGGCCAGCAATGAGCAGTTCTTC
>TRBV6-6|NA|TRBJ2-1
CASSRADEQFF
TGTGCCAGCAGTCGCGCCGATGAGCAGTTCTTC
>TRBV7-3|TRBD1|TRBJ2-3
CASSPTGGDTQYF
TGTGCCAGCAGCCCAACAGGGGGAGATACGCAGTATTTT
>TRBV6-1|NA|TRBJ2-2
CASSELGGRAGELFF
TGTGCCAGCAGTGAATTGGGGGGAAGGGCCGGGGAGCTGTTTTTT
>TRBV9|NA|TRBJ2-5
CASSFSGITRETQYF
TGTGCCAGCAGCTTTAGTGGCATTACGCGGGAGACCCAGTACTTC
>TRBV11-3|NA|TRBJ2-1
CASSLDRGSYNEQFF
TGTGCCAGCAGCTTAGATCGCGGGTCCTACAATGAGCAGTTCTTC
>TRBV28|NA|TRBJ1-2
CASSLPRSNYGYTF
TGTGCCAGCAGTTTACCCCGGTCTAACTATGGCTACACCTTC
>TRBV18|NA|TRBJ1-2
CASSPRLQGGEDGYTF
TGTGCCAGCTCACCACGTTTACAGGGTGGAGAGGATGGCTACACCTTC
>TRBV30|TRBD1|TRBJ1-3
CAWRPTGSGNTIYF
TGTGCCTGGAGGCCGACAGGGTCTGGAAACACCATATATTTT
>TRBV5-6|NA|TRBJ2-1
CASSLGGVTNHEQFF
TGTGCCAGCAGCTTGGGGGGGGTTACCAACCATGAGCAGTTCTTC
>TRBV27|NA|TRBJ2-1
CASRWGPGALYNEQFF
TGTGCCAGCCGGTGGGGTCCAGGGGCGTTATACAATGAGCAGTTCTTC
>TRBV30|NA|TRBJ2-2
CAWRLYGSSIETGELFF
TGTGCCTGGCGCCTGTACGGGAGTAGCATAGAAACCGGGGAGCTGTTTTTT
>TRBV30|NA|TRBJ1-2
CAWSDSPYGYTF
TGTGCCTGGTCTGACAGCCCTTATGGCTACACCTTC
>TRBV9|TRBD1|TRBJ2-2
CASSVEDRGTGELFF
TGTGCCAGCAGCGTGGAGGACAGGGGCACCGGGGAGCTGTTTTTT
>TRBV7-2|TRBD2|TRBJ2-7
CASSLPGLAGGEQYF
TGTGCCAGCAGCTTGCCCGGGCTCGCGGGGGGCGAGCAGTACTTC
>TRBV5-5|NA|TRBJ2-7
CASTRPGGAYEQYF
TGTGCCAGCACCCGACCTGGCGGGGCCTACGAGCAGTACTTC
>TRBV27|NA|TRBJ1-1
CASSLTLGGTEAFF
TGTGCCAGCAGTTTAACGCTGGGGGGCACTGAAGCTTTCTTT
>TRBV5-1|NA|TRBJ1-1
CASSLDRRNTEAFF
TGCGCCAGCAGCTTGGACAGGAGGAACACTGAAGCTTTCTTT
>TRBV30|NA|TRBJ1-1
CAWTGGNTEAFF
TGTGCCTGGACAGGAGGGAACACTGAAGCTTTCTTT
>TRBV28|NA|TRBJ1-3
CASTKGGLSGNTIYF
TGTGCCAGCACCAAGGGGGGGTTGTCTGGAAACACCATATATTTT
>TRBV4-2|TRBD1|TRBJ1-1
CASSPGQMNTEAFF
TGTGCCAGCAGCCCGGGACAGATGAACACTGAAGCTTTCTTT
>TRBV5-1|TRBD1|TRBJ1-1
CASSLAGQGRTEAFF
TGCGCCAGCAGCTTGGCAGGACAGGGTCGAACTGAAGCTTTCTTT
>TRBV7-9|NA|TRBJ1-1
CASSPMMGRATEAFF
TGTGCCAGCAGCCCCATGATGGGCAGGGCTACTGAAGCTTTCTTT
>TRBV19|NA|TRBJ2-7
CASSVNAGVGYEQYF
TGTGCCAGTAGTGTTAATGCAGGGGTCGGCTACGAGCAGTACTTC
>TRBV5-1|TRBD2|TRBJ2-1
CASSLGTSINEQFF
TGCGCCAGCAGCTTGGGGACTAGTATCAATGAGCAGTTCTTC
>TRBV4-1|NA|TRBJ1-6
CASSQWTKGSPLHF
TGCGCCAGCAGCCAATGGACCAAGGGGTCACCCCTCCACTTT
>TRBV2|NA|TRBJ1-1
CASSSHGFTEAFF
TGTGCCAGCAGTTCCCACGGGTTCACTGAAGCTTTCTTT
>TRBV6-1|TRBD2|TRBJ2-4
CASSATRTSGGAGIQYF
TGTGCCAGCAGTGCAACCCGGACTAGCGGGGGGGCAGGCATTCAGTACTTC
>TRBV5-1|TRBD2|TRBJ2-1
CASSPTSGGSGEQFF
TGCGCCAGCAGCCCGACTAGCGGGGGTTCGGGTGAGCAGTTCTTC
>TRBV4-1|TRBD2|TRBJ2-3
CASSQGRGGSDTQYF
TGCGCCAGCAGCCAAGGGCGGGGGGGCTCGGATACGCAGTATTTT
>TRBV11-2|NA|TRBJ1-2
CASSFSRRPSSRGYTF
TGTGCCAGCAGCTTCAGTAGGAGGCCCTCATCGAGGGGCTACACCTTC
>TRBV27|NA|TRBJ1-5
CASSHRVDQPQHF
TGTGCCAGCAGCCATCGGGTAGATCAGCCCCAGCATTTT
>TRBV18|TRBD1|TRBJ1-1
CASSLGTGVNTEAFF
TGTGCCAGCTCACTCGGGACAGGGGTGAACACTGAAGCTTTCTTT
>TRBV7-9|NA|TRBJ1-6
CASSLGEGMSTLHF
TGTGCCAGCAGCTTAGGGGAGGGTATGTCAACCCTCCACTTT